These T cell receptor beta chains were read from a single sample in a study of post-analysis software for immune sequencing data. From the PCR reads, TCRdb called clonotypes with MiXCR, one entry per CDR3 protein. In the table there are 600,000 to 750,000 distinct CDR3 sequences, 55% to 60% of which are singletons. Sequenced material: blood. The receptor set was obtained from a girl aged 2-10 years with multiple sclerosis. The conserved cysteine and the conserved F or W are not part of the CDR3 here. D genes are given only for firm matches.

TRBJ2-7,11,TRBV20-1,.,SAQNLNSYEQY
TRBJ1-1,8,TRBV12-3/TRBV12-4,.,ASSEGEAF
TRBJ1-1,12,TRBV12-3/TRBV12-4,.,ASSFGTWSTEAF
TRBJ2-7,9,TRBV29-1,TRBD1,SVRTGYEQY
TRBJ2-1,12,TRBV25-1,TRBD1,ASRGQGTYNEQF
TRBJ1-1,14,TRBV4-2,TRBD1,ASSQGKGQGNTEAF
TRBJ2-3,12,TRBV5-5,.,ATTTIGGADTQY
TRBJ2-3,13,TRBV7-2,TRBD1,ASSLGQGEADTQY
TRBJ2-1,10,TRBV3-1,.,ASSLLGTEQF
TRBJ2-3,13,TRBV20-1,.,SAVDFGTSTDTQY
TRBJ1-4,11,TRBV10-3,.,AISGDMQEKLF
.,12,TRBV29-1,.,SVAAGLGFHEQY
TRBJ2-5,13,TRBV7-2,.,ASSLRAGPQETQY
TRBJ2-1,16,TRBV4-1,.,ASSQVRTGGPPYNEQF
TRBJ1-1,12,TRBV25-1,.,ASSEKGLNTEAF
TRBJ1-5,11,TRBV4-1,.,ASSQGSDQPQH
TRBJ2-7,12,TRBV27,.,ASSLIPPRDEQY
TRBJ2-1,14,TRBV29-1,.,SVEGSVGESGNEQF
TRBJ2-1,11,TRBV20-1,.,SARDRRRSEQF
TRBJ2-1,13,TRBV2,TRBD2,ASRGTSDLYNEQF
TRBJ2-1,17,TRBV4-1,TRBD2,ASSPNLLARLSSYNEQF
TRBJ1-6,14,TRBV6-5,.,ASGYRAWGMGSPLH
TRBJ2-3,10,TRBV20-1,TRBD1,SAQRGPDTQY
TRBJ1-2,13,TRBV19,.,ASSIDRRAIYGYT
TRBJ1-5,13,TRBV6-1,.,ASSEVGKGNQPQH
TRBJ2-7,11,TRBV10-3,.,AISEQQGSGQY
TRBJ2-3,16,TRBV7-3,TRBD2,ASSPTGTTNLGTDTQY
.,10,TRBV20-1,TRBD1,SASDRGKTQY
TRBJ2-7,10,TRBV7-9,.,ASTETSLEQY